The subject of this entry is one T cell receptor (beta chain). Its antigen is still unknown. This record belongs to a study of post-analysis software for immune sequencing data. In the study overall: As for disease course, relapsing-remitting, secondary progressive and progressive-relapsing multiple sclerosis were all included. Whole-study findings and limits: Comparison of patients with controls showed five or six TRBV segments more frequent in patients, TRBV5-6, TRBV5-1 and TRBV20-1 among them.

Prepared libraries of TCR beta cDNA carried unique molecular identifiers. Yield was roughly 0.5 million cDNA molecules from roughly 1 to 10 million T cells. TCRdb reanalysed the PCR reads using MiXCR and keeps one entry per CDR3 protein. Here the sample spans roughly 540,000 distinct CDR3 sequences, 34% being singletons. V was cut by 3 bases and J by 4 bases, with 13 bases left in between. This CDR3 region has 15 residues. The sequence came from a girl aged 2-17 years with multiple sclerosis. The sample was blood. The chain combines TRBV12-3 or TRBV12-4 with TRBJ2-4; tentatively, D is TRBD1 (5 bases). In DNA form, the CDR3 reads TGTGCCAGCAGTTTCTTCGGTAGGGGAAAAAACATTCAGTACTTC. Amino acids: CASSFFGRGKNIQYF.